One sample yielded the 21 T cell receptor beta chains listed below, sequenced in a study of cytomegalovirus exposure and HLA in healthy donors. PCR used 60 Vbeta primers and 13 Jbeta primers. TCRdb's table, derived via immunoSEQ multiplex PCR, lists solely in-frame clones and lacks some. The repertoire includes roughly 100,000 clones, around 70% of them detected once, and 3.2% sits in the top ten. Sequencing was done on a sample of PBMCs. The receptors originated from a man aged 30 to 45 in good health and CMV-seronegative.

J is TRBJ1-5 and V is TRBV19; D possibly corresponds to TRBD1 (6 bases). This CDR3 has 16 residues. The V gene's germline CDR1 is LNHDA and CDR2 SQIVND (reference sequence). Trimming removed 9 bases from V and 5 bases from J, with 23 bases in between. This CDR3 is CASQPTGRASDQPQHF. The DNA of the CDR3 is TGTGCCAGCCAACCTACAGGGCGGGCCAGCGATCAGCCCCAGCATTTT. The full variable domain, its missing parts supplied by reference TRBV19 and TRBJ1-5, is DGGITQSPKYLFRKEGQNVTLSCEQNLNHDAMYWYRQDPGQGLRLIYYSQIVNDFQKGDIAEGYSVSREKKESFPLTVTSAQKNPTAFYLCASQPTGRASDQPQHFGDGTRLSIL.

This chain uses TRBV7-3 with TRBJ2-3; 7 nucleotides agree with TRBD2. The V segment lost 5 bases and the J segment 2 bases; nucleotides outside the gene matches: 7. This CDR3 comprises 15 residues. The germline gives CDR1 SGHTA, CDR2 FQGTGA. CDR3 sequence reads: CASSQQGLNTDTQYF. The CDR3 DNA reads TGTGCCAGCAGCCAGCAGGGACTAAACACAGATACGCAGTATTTT. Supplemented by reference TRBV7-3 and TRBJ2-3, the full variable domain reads GAGVSQTPSNKVTEKGKYVELRCDPISGHTALYWYRQSLGQGPEFLIYFQGTGAADDSGLPNDRFFAVRPEGSVSTLKIQRTERGDSAVYLCASSQQGLNTDTQYFGPGTRLTVL.

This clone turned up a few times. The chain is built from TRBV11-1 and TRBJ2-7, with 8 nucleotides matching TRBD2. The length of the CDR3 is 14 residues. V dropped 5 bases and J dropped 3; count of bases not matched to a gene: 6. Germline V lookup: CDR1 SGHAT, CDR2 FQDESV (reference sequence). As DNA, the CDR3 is TGTGCCAGCAGCATGGGACTAGGAGTCTACGAGCAGTACTTC. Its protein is CASSMGLGVYEQYF.

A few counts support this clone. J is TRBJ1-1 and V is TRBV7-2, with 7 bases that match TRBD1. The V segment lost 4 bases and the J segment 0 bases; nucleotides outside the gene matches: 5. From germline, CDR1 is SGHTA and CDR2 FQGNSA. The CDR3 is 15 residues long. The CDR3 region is CASSSQTGMNTEAFF. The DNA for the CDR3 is TGTGCCAGCAGCTCCCAGACAGGGATGAACACTGAAGCTTTCTTT.

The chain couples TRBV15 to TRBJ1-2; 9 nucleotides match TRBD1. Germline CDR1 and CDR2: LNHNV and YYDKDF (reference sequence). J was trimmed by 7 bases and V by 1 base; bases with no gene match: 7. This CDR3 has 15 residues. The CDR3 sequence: CATSRAGTGNRGYTF. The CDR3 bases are TGTGCCACCAGCAGAGCCGGGACAGGGAATCGTGGCTACACCTTC.

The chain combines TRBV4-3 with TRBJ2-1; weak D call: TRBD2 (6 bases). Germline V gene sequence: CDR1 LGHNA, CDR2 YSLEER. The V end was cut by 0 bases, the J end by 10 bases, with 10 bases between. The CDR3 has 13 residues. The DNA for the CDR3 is TGCGCCAGCAGCCAAGATCCGGGGAGGGAGCAGTTCTTC. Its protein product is CASSQDPGREQFF.

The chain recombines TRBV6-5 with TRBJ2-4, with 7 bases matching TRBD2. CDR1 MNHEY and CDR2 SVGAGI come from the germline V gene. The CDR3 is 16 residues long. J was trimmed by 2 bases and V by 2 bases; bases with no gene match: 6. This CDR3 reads CASSYSPSGTKNIQYF. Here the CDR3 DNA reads TGTGCCAGCAGTTACAGTCCTAGCGGAACCAAAAACATTCAGTACTTC.

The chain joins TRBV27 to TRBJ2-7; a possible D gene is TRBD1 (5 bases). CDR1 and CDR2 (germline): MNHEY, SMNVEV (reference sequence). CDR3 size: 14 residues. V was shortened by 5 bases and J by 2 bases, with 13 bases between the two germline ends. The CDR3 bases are TGTGCCAGCAGTCGTGGCAGGGCCACCTACGAGCAGTACTTC. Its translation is CASSRGRATYEQYF.

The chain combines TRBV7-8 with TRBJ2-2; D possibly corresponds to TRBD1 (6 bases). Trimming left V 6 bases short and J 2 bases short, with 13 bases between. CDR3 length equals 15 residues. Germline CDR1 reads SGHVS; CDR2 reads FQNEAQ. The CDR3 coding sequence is TGTGCCAGCAGACTTCAACAGGGAAACACCGGGGAGCTGTTTTTT. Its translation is CASRLQQGNTGELFF.

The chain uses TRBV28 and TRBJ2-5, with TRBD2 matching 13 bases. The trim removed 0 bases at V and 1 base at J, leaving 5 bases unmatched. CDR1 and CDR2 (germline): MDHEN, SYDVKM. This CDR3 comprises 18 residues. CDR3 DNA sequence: TGTGCCAGCAGTTTATGGGCTGGACTAGCGGGAGCCCAAGAGACCCAGTACTTC. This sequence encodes CASSLWAGLAGAQETQYF.

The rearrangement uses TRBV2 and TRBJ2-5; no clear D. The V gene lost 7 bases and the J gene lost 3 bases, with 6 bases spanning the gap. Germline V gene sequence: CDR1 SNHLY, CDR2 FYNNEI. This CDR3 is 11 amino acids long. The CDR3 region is CASTEKETQYF. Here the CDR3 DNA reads TGTGCCAGCACCGAGAAAGAGACCCAGTACTTC.

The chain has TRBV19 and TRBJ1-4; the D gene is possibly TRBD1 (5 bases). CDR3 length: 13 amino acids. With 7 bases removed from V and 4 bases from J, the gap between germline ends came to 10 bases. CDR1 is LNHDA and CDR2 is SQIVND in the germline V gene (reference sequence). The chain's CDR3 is CASTRAHNEKLFF. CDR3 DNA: TGTGCCAGTACCAGGGCTCATAATGAAAAACTGTTTTTT.

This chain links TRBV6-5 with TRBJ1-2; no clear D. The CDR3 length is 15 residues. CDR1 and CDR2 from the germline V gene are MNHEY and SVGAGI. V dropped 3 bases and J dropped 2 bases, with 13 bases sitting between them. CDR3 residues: CASSYGLTSNYGYTF. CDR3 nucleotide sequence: TGTGCCAGCAGTTATGGACTGACGAGCAACTATGGCTACACCTTC.

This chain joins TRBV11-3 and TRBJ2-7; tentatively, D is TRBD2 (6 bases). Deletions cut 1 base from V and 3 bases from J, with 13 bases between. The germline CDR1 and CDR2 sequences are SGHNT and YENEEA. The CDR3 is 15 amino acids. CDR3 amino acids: CASSLARGAYYEQYF. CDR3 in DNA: TGTGCCAGCAGCTTAGCGCGGGGAGCCTACTACGAGCAGTACTTC.

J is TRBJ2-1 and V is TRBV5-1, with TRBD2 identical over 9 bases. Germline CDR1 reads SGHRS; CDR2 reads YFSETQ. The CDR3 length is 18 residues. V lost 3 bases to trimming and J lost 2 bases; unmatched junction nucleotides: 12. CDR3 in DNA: TGCGCCAGCAGCTCTCTTGGCGGGAGGGACCTCGCCTACAATGAGCAGTTCTTC. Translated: CASSSLGGRDLAYNEQFF.

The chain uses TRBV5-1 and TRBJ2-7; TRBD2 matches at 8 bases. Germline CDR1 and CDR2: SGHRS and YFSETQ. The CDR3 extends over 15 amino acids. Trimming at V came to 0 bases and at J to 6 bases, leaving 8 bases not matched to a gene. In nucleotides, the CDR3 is TGCGCCAGCAGCTTGGACCCAGCGGGAGTTTCCGAGCAGTACTTC. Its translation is CASSLDPAGVSEQYF.

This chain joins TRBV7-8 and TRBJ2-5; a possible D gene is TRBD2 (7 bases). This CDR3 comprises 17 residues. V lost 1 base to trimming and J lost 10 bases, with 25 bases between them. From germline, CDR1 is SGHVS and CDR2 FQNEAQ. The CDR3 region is CASSLVGGRGRGEDQYF. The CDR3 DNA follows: TGTGCCAGCAGCTTAGTGGGGGGGAGGGGAAGGGGGGAAGACCAGTACTTC.

The CDR3 nucleotides are TGTGCCAGCAGCTTAGCATATAGCAATCAGCCCCAGCATTTT. Its protein product is CASSLAYSNQPQHF. This sequence joins TRBV7-9 and TRBJ1-5, with no clear D. Germline CDR1 SEHNR, CDR2 FQNEAQ (reference sequence). V was clipped by 0 bases and J by 0 bases, with 3 bases between them. This CDR3 has 14 amino acids.

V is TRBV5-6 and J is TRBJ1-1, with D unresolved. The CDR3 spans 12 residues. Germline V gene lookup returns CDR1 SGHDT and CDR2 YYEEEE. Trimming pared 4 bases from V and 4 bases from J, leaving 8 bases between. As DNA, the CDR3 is TGTGCCAGCAGCGTCGAGGGCACTGAAGCTTTCTTT. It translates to CASSVEGTEAFF.

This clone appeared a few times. The CDR3 DNA follows: TGCGCCAGCAGCCAAGATAAGCGGCGCACAGATACGCAGTATTTT. Translation gives CASSQDKRRTDTQYF. V usage is TRBV4-3 and J usage is TRBJ2-3, with D possibly TRBD2 on 5 matching bases. Looked up from germline, CDR1 is LGHNA and CDR2 is YSLEER. The CDR3 consists of 15 residues. Deletions cut 0 bases from V and 1 base from J, with 8 bases between.

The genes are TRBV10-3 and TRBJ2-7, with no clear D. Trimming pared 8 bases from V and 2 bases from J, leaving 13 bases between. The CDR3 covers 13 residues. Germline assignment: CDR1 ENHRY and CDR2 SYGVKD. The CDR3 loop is CAIRRSEAYEQYF. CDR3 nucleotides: TGTGCCATCCGACGGTCCGAGGCCTACGAGCAGTACTTC.